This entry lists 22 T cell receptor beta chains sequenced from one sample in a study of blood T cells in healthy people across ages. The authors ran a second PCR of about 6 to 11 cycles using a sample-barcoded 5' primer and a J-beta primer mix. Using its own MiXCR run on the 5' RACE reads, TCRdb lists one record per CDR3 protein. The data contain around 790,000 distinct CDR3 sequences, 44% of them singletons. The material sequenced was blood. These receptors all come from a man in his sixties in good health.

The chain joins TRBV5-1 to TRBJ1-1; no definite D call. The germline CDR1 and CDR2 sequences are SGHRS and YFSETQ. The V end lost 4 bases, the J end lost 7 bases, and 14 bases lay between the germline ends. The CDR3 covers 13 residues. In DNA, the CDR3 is TGCGCCAGCAGCCCCGAACCAGACGTTGAAGCTTTCTTT. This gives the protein CASSPEPDVEAFF.

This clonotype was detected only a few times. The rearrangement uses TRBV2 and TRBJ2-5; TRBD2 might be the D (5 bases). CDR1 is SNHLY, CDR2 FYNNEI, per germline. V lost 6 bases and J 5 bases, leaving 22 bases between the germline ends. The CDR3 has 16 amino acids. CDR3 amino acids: CASSTTRRTGWETQYF. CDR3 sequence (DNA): TGTGCCAGCAGCACCACCCGGAGGACCGGGTGGGAGACCCAGTACTTC.

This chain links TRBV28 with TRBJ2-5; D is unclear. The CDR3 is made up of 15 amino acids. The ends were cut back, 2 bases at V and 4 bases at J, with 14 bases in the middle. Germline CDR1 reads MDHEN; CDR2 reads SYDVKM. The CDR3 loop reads CASSLVRLGGETQYF. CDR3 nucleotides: TGTGCCAGCAGTTTAGTTCGCCTGGGCGGAGAGACCCAGTACTTC.

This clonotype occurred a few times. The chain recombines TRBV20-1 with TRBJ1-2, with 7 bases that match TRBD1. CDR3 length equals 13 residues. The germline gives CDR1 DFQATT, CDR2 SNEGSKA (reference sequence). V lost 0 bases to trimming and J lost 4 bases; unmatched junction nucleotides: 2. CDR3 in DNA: TGCAGTGCTAGAGATACAGGGGCCTATGGCTACACCTTC. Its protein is CSARDTGAYGYTF.

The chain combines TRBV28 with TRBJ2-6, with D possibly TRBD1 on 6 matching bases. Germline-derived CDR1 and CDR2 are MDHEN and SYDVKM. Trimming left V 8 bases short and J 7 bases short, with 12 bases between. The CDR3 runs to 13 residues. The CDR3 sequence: CASLDSSANVLTF. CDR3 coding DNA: TGTGCCAGCTTGGACAGTTCAGCCAACGTCCTGACTTTC.

As DNA, the CDR3 is TGTGCCAGCAGCCATAGGGGGGCCCAGGGGCAAGAGACCCAGTACTTC. The encoded protein is CASSHRGAQGQETQYF. The rearrangement joins TRBV7-9 to TRBJ2-5; D possibly uses TRBD1 or TRBD2 (6 bases each). V lost 5 bases and J lost 2, with 18 bases in between. The CDR3 has 16 residues. Germline CDR1 reads SEHNR; CDR2 reads FQNEAQ (reference sequence).

This CDR3 reads CASSTGGGGHSGYTF. In DNA, the CDR3 is TGTGCCAGCAGCACCGGTGGAGGGGGGCACTCTGGCTACACCTTC. The J gene is TRBJ1-2, the V gene TRBV12-3 or TRBV12-4; weak D call: TRBD1 (6 bases). This CDR3 spans 15 amino acids. V was cut by 6 bases and J by 7 bases, with 21 bases left in between.

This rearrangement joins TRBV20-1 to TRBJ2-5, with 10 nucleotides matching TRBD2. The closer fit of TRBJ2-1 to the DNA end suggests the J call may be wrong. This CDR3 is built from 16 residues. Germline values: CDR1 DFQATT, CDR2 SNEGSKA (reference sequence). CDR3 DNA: TGCAGTGCTGGACTTAGCGGGGGGACAATCCAAGAGACCCAGTTCTTC. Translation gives CSAGLSGGTIQETQFF.

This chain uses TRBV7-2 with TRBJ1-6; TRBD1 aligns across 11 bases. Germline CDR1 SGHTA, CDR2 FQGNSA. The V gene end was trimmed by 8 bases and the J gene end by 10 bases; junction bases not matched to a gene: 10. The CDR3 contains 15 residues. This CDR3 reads CASGDRGKPGSPLHF. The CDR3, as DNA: TGTGCCAGCGGGGACAGGGGGAAGCCGGGGTCACCCCTCCACTTT.

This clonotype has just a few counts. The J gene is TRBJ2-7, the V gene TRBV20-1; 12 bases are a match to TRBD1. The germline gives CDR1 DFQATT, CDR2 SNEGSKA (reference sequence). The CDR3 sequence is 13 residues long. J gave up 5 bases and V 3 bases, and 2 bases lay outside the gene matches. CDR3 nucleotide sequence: TGCAGTGCTAGGGGGACAGGGGGCAACGAGCAGTACTTC. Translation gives CSARGTGGNEQYF.

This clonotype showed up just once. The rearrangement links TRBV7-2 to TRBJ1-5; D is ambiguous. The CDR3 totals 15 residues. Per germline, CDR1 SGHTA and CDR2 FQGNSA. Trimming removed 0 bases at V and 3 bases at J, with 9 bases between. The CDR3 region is CASSLATGFNQPQHF. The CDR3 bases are TGTGCCAGCAGCTTAGCGACGGGATTCAATCAGCCCCAGCATTTT.

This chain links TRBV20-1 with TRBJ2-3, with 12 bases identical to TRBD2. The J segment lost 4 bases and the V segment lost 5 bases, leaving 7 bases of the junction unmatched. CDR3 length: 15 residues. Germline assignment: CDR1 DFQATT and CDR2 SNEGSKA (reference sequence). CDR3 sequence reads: CSALPSGGAPDTQYF. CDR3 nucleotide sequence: TGCAGTGCTCTTCCTAGCGGGGGGGCCCCAGATACGCAGTATTTT.

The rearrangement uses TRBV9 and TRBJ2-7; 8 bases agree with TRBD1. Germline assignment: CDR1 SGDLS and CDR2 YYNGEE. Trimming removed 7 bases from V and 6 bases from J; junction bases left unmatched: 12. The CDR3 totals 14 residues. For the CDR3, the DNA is TGTGCCAGCGGGCTCCGGGCAGGGGGCGGCGAGCAGTACTTC. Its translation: CASGLRAGGGEQYF.

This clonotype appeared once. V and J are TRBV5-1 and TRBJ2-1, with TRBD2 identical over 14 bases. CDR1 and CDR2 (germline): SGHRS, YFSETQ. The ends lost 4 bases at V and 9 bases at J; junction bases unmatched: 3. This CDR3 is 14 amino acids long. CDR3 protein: CASSRGLAGVEQFF. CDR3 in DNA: TGCGCCAGCAGCAGGGGACTAGCGGGGGTTGAGCAGTTCTTC.

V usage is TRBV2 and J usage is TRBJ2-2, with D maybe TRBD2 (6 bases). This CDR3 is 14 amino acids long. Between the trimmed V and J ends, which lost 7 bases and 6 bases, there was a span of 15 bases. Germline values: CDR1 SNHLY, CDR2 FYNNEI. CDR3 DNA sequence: TGTGCCAGCAAAAGACTAGTTGGCGCCGGGGAGCTGTTTTTT. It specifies CASKRLVGAGELFF.

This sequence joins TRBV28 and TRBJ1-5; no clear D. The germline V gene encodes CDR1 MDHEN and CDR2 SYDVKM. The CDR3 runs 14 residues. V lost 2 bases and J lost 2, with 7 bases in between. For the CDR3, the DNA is TGTGCCAGCAGTTTACTGGTGGGCAATCAGCCCCAGCATTTT. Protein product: CASSLLVGNQPQHF.

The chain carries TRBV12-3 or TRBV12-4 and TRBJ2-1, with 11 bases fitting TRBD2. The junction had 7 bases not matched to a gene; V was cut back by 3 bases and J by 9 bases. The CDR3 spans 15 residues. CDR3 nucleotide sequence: TGTGCCAGCAGTTTCGCTAGCGGGGGGTATGGTGAGCAGTTCTTC. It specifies CASSFASGGYGEQFF.

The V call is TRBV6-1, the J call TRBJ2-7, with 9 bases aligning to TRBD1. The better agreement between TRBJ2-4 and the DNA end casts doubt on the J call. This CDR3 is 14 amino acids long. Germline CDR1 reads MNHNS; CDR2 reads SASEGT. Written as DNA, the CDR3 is TGTGCCAGCAGTCCGGACAGGGGACAAAACATTCAGTACTTC. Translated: CASSPDRGQNIQYF.

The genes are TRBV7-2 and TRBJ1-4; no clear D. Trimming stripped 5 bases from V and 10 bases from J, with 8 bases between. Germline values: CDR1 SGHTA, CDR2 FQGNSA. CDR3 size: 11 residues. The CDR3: CASSPGGKLFF. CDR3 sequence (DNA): TGTGCCAGCAGCCCCGGTGGAAAACTGTTTTTT.

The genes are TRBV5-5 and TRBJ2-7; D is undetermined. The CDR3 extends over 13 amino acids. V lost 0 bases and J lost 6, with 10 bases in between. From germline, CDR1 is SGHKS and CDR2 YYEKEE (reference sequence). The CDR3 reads CASSLEAPGEQYF. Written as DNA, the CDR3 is TGTGCCAGCAGCTTGGAGGCGCCGGGCGAGCAGTACTTC.

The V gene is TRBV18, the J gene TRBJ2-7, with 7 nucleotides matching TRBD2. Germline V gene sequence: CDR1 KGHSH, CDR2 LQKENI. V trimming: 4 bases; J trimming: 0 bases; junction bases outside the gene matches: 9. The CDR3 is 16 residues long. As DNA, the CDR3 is TGTGCCAGCTCACGGGGAGGGGACGCGAGCTCCTACGAGCAGTACTTC. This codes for CASSRGGDASSYEQYF.

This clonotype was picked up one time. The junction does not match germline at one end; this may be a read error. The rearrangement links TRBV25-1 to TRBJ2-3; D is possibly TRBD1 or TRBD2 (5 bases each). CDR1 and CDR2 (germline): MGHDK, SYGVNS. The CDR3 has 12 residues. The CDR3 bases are TGTGCGAGCAGTGGGACCACAGATACGCAGTATTTT. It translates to CASSGTTDTQYF.